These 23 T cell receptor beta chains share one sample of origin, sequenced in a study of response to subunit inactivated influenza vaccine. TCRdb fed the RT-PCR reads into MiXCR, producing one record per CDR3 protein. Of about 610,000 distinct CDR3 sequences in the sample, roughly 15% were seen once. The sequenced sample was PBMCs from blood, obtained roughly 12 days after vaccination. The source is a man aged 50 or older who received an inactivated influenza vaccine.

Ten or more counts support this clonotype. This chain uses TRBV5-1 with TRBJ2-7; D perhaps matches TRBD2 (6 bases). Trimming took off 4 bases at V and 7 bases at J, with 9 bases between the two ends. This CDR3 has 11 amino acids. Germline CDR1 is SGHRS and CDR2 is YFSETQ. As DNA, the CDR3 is TGCGCCAGCAGCGGGGACTCGGAGCAGTACTTC. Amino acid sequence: CASSGDSEQYF. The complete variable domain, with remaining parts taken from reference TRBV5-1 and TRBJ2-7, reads KAGVTQTPRYLIKTRGQQVTLSCSPISGHRSVSWYQQTPGQGLQFLFEYFSETQRNKGNFPGRFSGRQFSNSRSEMNVSTLELGDSALYLCASSGDSEQYFGPGTRLTVT.

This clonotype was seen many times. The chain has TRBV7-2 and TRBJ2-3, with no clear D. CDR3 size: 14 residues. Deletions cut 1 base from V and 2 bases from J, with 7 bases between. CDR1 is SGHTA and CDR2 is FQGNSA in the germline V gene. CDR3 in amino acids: CASSLGGFTDTQYF. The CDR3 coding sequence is TGTGCCAGCAGCTTAGGTGGCTTCACAGATACGCAGTATTTT.

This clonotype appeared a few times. CDR3 amino acids: CSARTQRGYNEQFF. The DNA for the CDR3 is TGCAGTGCTAGAACCCAGCGAGGATACAATGAGCAGTTCTTC. The V call is TRBV20-1, the J call TRBJ2-1, with D uncertain. Germline V lookup: CDR1 DFQATT, CDR2 SNEGSKA (reference sequence). Trimming took off 2 bases at V and 4 bases at J, with 12 bases between the two ends. This CDR3 comprises 14 residues.

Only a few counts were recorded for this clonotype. CDR3 sequence: CASSHSPSLLGNTGELFF. CDR3 coding DNA: TGTGCCAGCAGCCACTCCCCATCCCTCTTGGGCAACACCGGGGAGCTGTTTTTT. The chain is built from TRBV21-1 and TRBJ2-2; the D call in the table, TRBD2, was not verified against the DNA. TRBV21-1 is tagged as a pseudogene. CDR3 length: 18 amino acids.

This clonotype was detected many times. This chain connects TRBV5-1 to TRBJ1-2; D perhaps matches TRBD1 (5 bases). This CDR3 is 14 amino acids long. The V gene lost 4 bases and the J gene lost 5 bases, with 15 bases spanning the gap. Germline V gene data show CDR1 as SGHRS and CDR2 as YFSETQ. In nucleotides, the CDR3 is TGCGCCAGCAGCGTGGGAGTCAGGGTGTATGGCTACACCTTC. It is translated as CASSVGVRVYGYTF.

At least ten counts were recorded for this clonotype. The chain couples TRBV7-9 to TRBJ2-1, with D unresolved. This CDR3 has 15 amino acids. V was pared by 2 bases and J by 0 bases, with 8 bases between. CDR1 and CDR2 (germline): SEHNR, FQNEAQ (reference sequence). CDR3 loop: CASSLRASSYNEQFF. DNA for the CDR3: TGTGCCAGCAGCTTACGCGCCAGCTCCTACAATGAGCAGTTCTTC.

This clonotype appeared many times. The CDR3: CASSFEVAGATEAFF. The CDR3 region has the DNA TGTGCCAGCAGCTTTGAGGTAGCAGGGGCCACTGAAGCTTTCTTT. The genes are TRBV7-8 and TRBJ1-1; D might be TRBD1 (6 bases). This CDR3 is 15 amino acids long. Trimming took off 3 bases at V and 4 bases at J, with 15 bases between the two ends. Germline CDR1 SGHVS, CDR2 FQNEAQ. Using reference TRBV7-8 and TRBJ1-1 for the parts outside the CDR3, the full variable domain is GAGVSQSPRYKVAKRGQDVALRCDPISGHVSLFWYQQALGQGPEFLTYFQNEAQLDKSGLPSDRFFAERPEGSVSTLKIQRTQQEDSAVYLCASSFEVAGATEAFFGQGTRLTVV.

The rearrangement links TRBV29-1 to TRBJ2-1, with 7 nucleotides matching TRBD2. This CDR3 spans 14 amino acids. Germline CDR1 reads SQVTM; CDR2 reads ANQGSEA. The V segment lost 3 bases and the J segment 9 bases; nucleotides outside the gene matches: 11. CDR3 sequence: CSVDKAGKMAEQFF. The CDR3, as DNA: TGCAGCGTTGACAAAGCGGGAAAGATGGCTGAGCAGTTCTTC.

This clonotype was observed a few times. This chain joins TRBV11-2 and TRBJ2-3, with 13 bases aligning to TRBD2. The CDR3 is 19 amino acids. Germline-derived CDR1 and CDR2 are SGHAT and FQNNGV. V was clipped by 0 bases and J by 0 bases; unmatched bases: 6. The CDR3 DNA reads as TGTGCCAGCAGCTTAGATTTGCTACTAGCGGGAGGGAGCACAGATACGCAGTATTTT. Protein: CASSLDLLLAGGSTDTQYF.

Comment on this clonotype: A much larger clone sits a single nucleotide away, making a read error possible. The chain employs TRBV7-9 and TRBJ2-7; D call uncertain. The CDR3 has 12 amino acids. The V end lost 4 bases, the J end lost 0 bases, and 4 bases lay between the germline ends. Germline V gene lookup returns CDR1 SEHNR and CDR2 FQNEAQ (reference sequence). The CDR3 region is CASSYNSYEQYF. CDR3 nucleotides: TGTGCCAGCAGCTACAACTCCTACGAGCAGTACTTC.

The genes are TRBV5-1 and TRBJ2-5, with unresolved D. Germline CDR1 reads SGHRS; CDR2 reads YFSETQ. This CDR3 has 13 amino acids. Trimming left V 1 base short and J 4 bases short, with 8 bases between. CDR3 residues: CASSLSNLETQYF. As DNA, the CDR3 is TGCGCCAGCAGCTTGTCAAATTTAGAGACCCAGTACTTC.

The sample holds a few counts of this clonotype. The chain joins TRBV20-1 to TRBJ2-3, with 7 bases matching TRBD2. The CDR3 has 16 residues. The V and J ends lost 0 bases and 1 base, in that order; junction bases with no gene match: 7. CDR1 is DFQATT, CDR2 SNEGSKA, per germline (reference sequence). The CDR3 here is CSARDLLAGGTDTQYF. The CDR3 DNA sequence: TGCAGTGCTAGAGATTTATTAGCGGGTGGCACAGATACGCAGTATTTT.

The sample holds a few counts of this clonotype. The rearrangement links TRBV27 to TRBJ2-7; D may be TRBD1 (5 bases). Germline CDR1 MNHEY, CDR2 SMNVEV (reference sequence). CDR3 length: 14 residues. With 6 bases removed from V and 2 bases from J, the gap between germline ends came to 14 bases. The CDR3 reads CASRGSRAAYEQYF. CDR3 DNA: TGTGCCAGCAGAGGGTCCAGGGCCGCCTACGAGCAGTACTTC.

The CDR3 bases are TGTGCCAGCAGCCAAGATGAGGGGCACTACGAGCAGTACTTC. Protein sequence: CASSQDEGHYEQYF. The chain has TRBV4-2 and TRBJ2-7; D is perhaps TRBD1 or TRBD2 (5 bases each). This CDR3 is built from 14 residues. The V end lost 0 bases, the J end lost 3 bases, and 9 bases lay between the germline ends. Germline lookup yields CDR1 LGHNA and CDR2 YNFKEQ.

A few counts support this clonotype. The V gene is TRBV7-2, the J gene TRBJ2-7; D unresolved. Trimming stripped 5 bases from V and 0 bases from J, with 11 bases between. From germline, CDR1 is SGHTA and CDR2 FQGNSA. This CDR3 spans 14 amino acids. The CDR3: CASSKGRSSYEQYF. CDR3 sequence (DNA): TGTGCCAGCAGCAAAGGACGGAGCTCCTACGAGCAGTACTTC.

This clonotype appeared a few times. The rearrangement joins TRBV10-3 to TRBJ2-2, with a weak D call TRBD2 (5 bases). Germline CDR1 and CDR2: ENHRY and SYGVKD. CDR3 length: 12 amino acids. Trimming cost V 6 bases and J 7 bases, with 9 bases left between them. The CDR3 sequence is CAIRETSGELFF. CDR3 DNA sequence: TGTGCCATCAGGGAAACTAGCGGGGAGCTGTTTTTT.

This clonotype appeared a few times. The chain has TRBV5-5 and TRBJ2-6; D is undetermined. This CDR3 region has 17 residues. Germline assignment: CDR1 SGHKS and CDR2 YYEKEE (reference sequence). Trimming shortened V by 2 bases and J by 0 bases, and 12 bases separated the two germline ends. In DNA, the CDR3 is TGTGCCAGCAGCTTTTATCGCAGTCACTCTGGGGCCAACGTCCTGACTTTC. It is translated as CASSFYRSHSGANVLTF. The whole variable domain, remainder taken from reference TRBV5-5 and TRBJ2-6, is DAGVTQSPTHLIKTRGQQVTLRCSPISGHKSVSWYQQVLGQGPQFIFQYYEKEERGRGNFPDRFSARQFPNYSSELNVNALLLGDSALYLCASSFYRSHSGANVLTFGAGSRLTVL.

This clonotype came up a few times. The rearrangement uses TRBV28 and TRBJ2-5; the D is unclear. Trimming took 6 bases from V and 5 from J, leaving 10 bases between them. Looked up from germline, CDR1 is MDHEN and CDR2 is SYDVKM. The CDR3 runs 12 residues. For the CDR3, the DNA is TGTGCCAGCAGGAGCTCATGGGAGACCCAGTACTTC. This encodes CASRSSWETQYF.

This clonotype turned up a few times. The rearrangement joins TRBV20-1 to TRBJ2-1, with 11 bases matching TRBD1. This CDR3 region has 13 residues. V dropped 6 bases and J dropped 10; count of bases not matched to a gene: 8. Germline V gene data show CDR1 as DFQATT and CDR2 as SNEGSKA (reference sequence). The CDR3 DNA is TGCAGTGCCCAAGGACAGGGGGCTTACGAGCAGTTCTTC. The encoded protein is CSAQGQGAYEQFF.

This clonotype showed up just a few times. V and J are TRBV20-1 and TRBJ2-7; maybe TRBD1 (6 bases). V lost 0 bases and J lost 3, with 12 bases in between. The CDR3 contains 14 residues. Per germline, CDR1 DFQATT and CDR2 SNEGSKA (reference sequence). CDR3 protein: CSARDGNRVYEQYF. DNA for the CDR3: TGCAGTGCTAGAGATGGGAACAGGGTCTACGAGCAGTACTTC.

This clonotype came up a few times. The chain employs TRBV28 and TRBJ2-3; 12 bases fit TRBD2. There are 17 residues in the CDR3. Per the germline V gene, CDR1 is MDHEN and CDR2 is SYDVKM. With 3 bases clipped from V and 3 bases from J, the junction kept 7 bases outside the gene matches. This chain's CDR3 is CASSLRLAGVGTDTQYF. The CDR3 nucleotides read TGTGCCAGCAGTTTGCGACTAGCGGGGGTTGGGACAGATACGCAGTATTTT.

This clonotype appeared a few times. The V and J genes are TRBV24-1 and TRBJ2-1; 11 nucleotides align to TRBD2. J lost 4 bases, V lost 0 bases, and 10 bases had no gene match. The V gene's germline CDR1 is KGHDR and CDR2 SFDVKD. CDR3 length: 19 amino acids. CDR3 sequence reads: CATSDLTSGGPVYYNEQFF. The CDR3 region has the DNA TGTGCCACCAGTGATTTGACTAGCGGGGGCCCCGTCTATTACAATGAGCAGTTCTTC.

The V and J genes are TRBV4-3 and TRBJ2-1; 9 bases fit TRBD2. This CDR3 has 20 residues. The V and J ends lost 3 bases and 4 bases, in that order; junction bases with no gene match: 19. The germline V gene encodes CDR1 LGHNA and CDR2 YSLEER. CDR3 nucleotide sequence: TGCGCCAGCAGCCAGGCGGTATATGGCGGGAGGGAAGGGCGATACAATGAGCAGTTCTTC. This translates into CASSQAVYGGREGRYNEQFF.